This T cell receptor (beta chain) was recorded in a study of T cell repertoires in cytomegalovirus infection. General study results and limits: CMV carriers having the relevant HLA were flagged by cumulative public TCR beta family frequency. In two of eight donors, the top clonotype was HLA-C-restricted CMV-specific.

Notes on this clonotype: What it recognizes is unknown.

MiXCR, run by TCRdb on the reads, gives a single entry per CDR3 protein. The sample records about 480,000 distinct CDR3 sequences, around 30% being singletons. V was pared by 5 bases and J by 5 bases, with 7 bases of the junction left unmatched. Germline CDR1 reads SGHTA; CDR2 reads FQGNSA. This CDR3 has 15 amino acids. The receptor was isolated from a human donor in good health (CMV status not recorded). Some clones in this sample may be carry-over from other donors' samples. The chain has TRBV7-2 and TRBJ1-4; 8 bases fit TRBD1. This sample comprised cultured PBMCs, obtained from culture after CMV antigen stimulation. The DNA of the CDR3 is TGTGCCAGCAGCCAACAGGGGGGTCTCAATGAAAAACTGTTTTTT. Amino acid sequence: CASSQQGGLNEKLFF.